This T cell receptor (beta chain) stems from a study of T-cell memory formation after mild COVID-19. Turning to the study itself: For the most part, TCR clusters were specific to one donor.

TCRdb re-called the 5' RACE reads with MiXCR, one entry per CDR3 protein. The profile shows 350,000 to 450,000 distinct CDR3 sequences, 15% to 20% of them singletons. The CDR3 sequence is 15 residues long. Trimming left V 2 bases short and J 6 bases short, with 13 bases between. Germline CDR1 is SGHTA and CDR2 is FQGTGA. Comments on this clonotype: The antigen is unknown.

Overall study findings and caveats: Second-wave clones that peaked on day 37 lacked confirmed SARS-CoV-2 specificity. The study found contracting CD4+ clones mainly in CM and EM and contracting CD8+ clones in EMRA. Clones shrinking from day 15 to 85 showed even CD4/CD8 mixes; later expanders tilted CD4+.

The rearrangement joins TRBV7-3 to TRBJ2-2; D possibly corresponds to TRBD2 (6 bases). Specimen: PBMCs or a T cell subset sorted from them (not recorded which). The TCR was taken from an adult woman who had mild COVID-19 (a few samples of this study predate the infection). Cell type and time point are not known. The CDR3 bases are TGTGCCAGCAGCTTAGACGGGAGAAGAGCCGGGGAGCTGTTTTTT. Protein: CASSLDGRRAGELFF.